This record looks at one T cell receptor beta chain sequence and its context. This sample was taken from a study of shared clonotypes between healthy human individuals. About the study: Researchers assigned three CD4 naive, three CD4 memory, two CD8 naive and one CD8 memory plate to each donor.

In the source study's methods: As immunoSEQ supplied junction-only sequences (without quality scores), filtering differed. TCRdb keeps only in-frame clones here, not all; method: immunoSEQ multiplex PCR. V and J calls and clone size follow that table, whereas D and trimming were derived from the DNA. The repertoire has roughly 1,500,000 clones, about 98% of them found once; the top ten carry about 0.45%. Trimming removed 0 bases from V and 4 bases from J, with 10 bases in between. Germline CDR1 is GTSNPN and CDR2 is SVGIG (reference sequence). This CDR3 comprises 14 residues. Sequenced sample: naive CD4+ T cells sorted from blood. Described subset: CD45RA+ positively selected. The chain combines TRBV30 with TRBJ1-3; tentative D call: TRBD1 (5 bases). This receptor was taken from a man aged 25 to 40 in good health. The CDR3 loop reads CAWSVGTLGNTIYF. CDR3 coding DNA: TGTGCCTGGAGTGTCGGGACCTTAGGAAACACCATATATTTT. The entire variable domain, with the rest obtained from reference TRBV30 and TRBJ1-3, is as follows: SQTIHQWPATLVQPVGSPLSLECTVEGTSNPNLYWYRQAAGRGLQLLFYSVGIGQISSEVPQNLSASRPQDRQFILSSKKLLLSDSGFYLCAWSVGTLGNTIYFGEGSWLTVV.